The 18 T cell receptor beta chains in this list originate from one sample, sequenced in a study of cytomegalovirus exposure and HLA in healthy donors. Only in-frame clones appear in the TCRdb table, and some are missing; sequencing was by immunoSEQ multiplex PCR. The table includes hundreds of thousands of clones, around 86% detected once. Sequencing used PBMCs. The receptor set was obtained from a woman aged 18-29 years in good health and CMV-seropositive.

The count of this clone is one. The rearrangement uses TRBV5-1 and TRBJ2-4; 9 nucleotides agree with TRBD2. The CDR3 contains 14 residues. CDR1 and CDR2 (germline): SGHRS, YFSETQ. V shed 5 bases, J shed 6 bases, and the junction held 6 bases outside the gene matches. CDR3 protein: CASSSSGAGNIQYF. The CDR3 nucleotides read TGCGCCAGCAGTTCTAGCGGGGCGGGAAACATTCAGTACTTC.

The J gene is TRBJ2-7, the V gene TRBV5-4; TRBD1 aligns across 7 bases. The CDR3 consists of 14 residues. V gave up 2 bases and J gave up 6 bases; unmatched junction bases: 8. Germline values: CDR1 SGHNT, CDR2 YYREEE (reference sequence). The CDR3, as DNA: TGTGCCAGCAGCTTCGGGCAGGGGGAAACCGAGCAGTACTTC. Translation: CASSFGQGETEQYF.

The chain is built from TRBV27 and TRBJ2-7; D perhaps matches TRBD1 (6 bases). Per the germline V gene, CDR1 is MNHEY and CDR2 is SMNVEV (reference sequence). This CDR3 is built from 15 residues. Trimming left V 2 bases short and J 1 base short, with 12 bases between. The CDR3 spells CASSLIAGQSYEQYF. DNA for the CDR3: TGTGCCAGCAGTTTAATCGCAGGACAGTCCTACGAGCAGTACTTC.

The V call is TRBV30, the J call TRBJ2-1, with 7 bases that match TRBD1. Trimming cost V 2 bases and J 6 bases; bases outside gene matches: 4. The CDR3 contains 13 residues. Germline V gene lookup returns CDR1 GTSNPN and CDR2 SVGIG (reference sequence). The CDR3 region has the DNA TGTGCCTGGAGTTTGGCAGGGGGCAATGAGCAGTTCTTC. It yields the protein CAWSLAGGNEQFF.

This chain connects TRBV2 to TRBJ2-3, with D perhaps TRBD2 (6 bases). V shed 6 bases and J shed 2 bases, with 12 bases lying between them. In germline, CDR1 is SNHLY, CDR2 FYNNEI. This CDR3 spans 14 amino acids. The CDR3 protein is CASRPGVYTDTQYF. CDR3 sequence (DNA): TGTGCCAGCAGGCCGGGAGTATACACAGATACGCAGTATTTT.

This rearrangement joins TRBV10-1 to TRBJ2-1, with 9 bases fitting TRBD2. This CDR3 has 15 amino acids. The J segment lost 7 bases and the V segment lost 3 bases, leaving 7 bases of the junction unmatched. Germline lookup yields CDR1 WNHNN and CDR2 SYGVQD (reference sequence). The CDR3 DNA sequence: TGCGCCAGCAGTGATAGCGGGAGCTCCGCGAATGAGCAGTTCTTC. Its protein is CASSDSGSSANEQFF.

CDR3 residues: CASSRDRWNEKLFF. In DNA form, the CDR3 reads TGTGCCAGCAGCCGGGACAGATGGAATGAAAAACTGTTTTTT. This chain connects TRBV28 to TRBJ1-4, with 7 bases aligning to TRBD1. Looked up from germline, CDR1 is MDHEN and CDR2 is SYDVKM. CDR3 length: 14 residues. Trimming at V came to 6 bases and at J to 5 bases, leaving 6 bases not matched to a gene.

The CDR3 spells CASSESGVNQPQHF. The CDR3 DNA is TGTGCCAGCAGTGAATCAGGGGTCAATCAGCCCCAGCATTTT. J is TRBJ1-5 and V is TRBV2; a weak D match, TRBD1 (6 bases). The germline V gene encodes CDR1 SNHLY and CDR2 FYNNEI. V gave up 2 bases and J gave up 3 bases, with 8 bases separating them. This CDR3 has 14 amino acids.

The chain uses TRBV4-1 and TRBJ2-1, with D perhaps TRBD2 (5 bases). The V end was cut by 3 bases, the J end by 5 bases, with 14 bases between. Germline assignment: CDR1 MGHRA and CDR2 YSYEKL. The CDR3 spans 15 residues. CDR3 sequence (DNA): TGCGCCAGCAGCCAGCGGGTTTCGCCCAACAATGAGCAGTTCTTC. Protein sequence: CASSQRVSPNNEQFF.

The rearrangement joins TRBV5-1 to TRBJ1-4, with D possibly TRBD1 on 5 matching bases. This CDR3 is 19 amino acids long. The ends were cut back, 5 bases at V and 8 bases at J, with 31 bases in the middle. Looked up from germline, CDR1 is SGHRS and CDR2 is YFSETQ. The CDR3 DNA reads TGCGCCAGCAGTAGTTTACCGCCCGGCTTAGGTCAGGGCGGAGAAAAACTGTTTTTT. Residues: CASSSLPPGLGQGGEKLFF.

The chain is built from TRBV13 and TRBJ1-2; D may be TRBD1 (6 bases). Germline V CDR1 and CDR2: PRHDT, FYEKMQ (reference sequence). V lost 3 bases to trimming and J lost 4 bases, with 12 bases between them. The CDR3 totals 14 residues. The DNA for the CDR3 is TGTGCCAGCAGCTTCGCAGGGGTGGTCTATGGCTACACCTTC. Its translation is CASSFAGVVYGYTF. The variable domain in full, with the rest retrieved from reference TRBV13 and TRBJ1-2, is AAGVIQSPRHLIKEKRETATLKCYPIPRHDTVYWYQQGPGQDPQFLISFYEKMQSDKGSIPDRFSAQQFSDYHSELNMSSLELGDSALYFCASSFAGVVYGYTFGSGTRLTVV.

This chain connects TRBV27 to TRBJ1-3; D call uncertain. CDR1 MNHEY and CDR2 SMNVEV come from the germline V gene (reference sequence). The CDR3 runs to 14 residues. The V and J ends lost 4 bases and 0 bases respectively, with 7 bases between them. The CDR3 loop reads CASSSLASGNTIYF. CDR3 in DNA: TGTGCCAGCAGTTCCCTAGCCTCTGGAAACACCATATATTTT.

The chain has TRBV7-6 and TRBJ2-3; 7 nucleotides line up with TRBD2. The CDR3 runs to 18 residues. Losses at the gene ends were 1 base for V and 3 bases for J; bases not matched to a gene: 13. Germline lookup yields CDR1 SGHVS and CDR2 FNYEAQ. CDR3 loop: CASSLEAASNGRTDTQYF. The CDR3 DNA is TGTGCCAGCAGCTTAGAGGCGGCGTCTAACGGGAGGACAGATACGCAGTATTTT.

In the case of this clone: The junction does not match germline at one end; this may be a read error. The gene calls are TRBV4-1 and TRBJ1-2, with TRBD1 identical over 9 bases. Looked up from germline, CDR1 is MGHRA and CDR2 is YSYEKL. The length of the CDR3 is 14 residues. The CDR3 DNA sequence: TGCGCCAGCTCCGGGACAGGGTCCTACTATGGTTACACCTTC. Its translation: CASSGTGSYYGYTF.

This sequence joins TRBV9 and TRBJ2-1; 8 bases match TRBD2. V lost 6 bases and J lost 0; bases outside the gene matches: 8. The CDR3 is made up of 16 amino acids. Germline CDR1 SGDLS, CDR2 YYNGEE. CDR3 sequence reads: CASNPLGTSSYNEQFF. As DNA, the CDR3 is TGTGCCAGCAATCCATTGGGGACTAGCTCCTACAATGAGCAGTTCTTC.

The genes are TRBV5-1 and TRBJ1-4; D gene uncertain. This CDR3 is 14 amino acids long. Trimming took off 2 bases at V and 2 bases at J, with 7 bases between the two ends. Germline assignment: CDR1 SGHRS and CDR2 YFSETQ. CDR3 in amino acids: CASSLEATNEKLFF. The CDR3 coding sequence is TGCGCCAGCAGCTTAGAGGCTACTAATGAAAAACTGTTTTTT.

The CDR3 loop is CASSPNRAGETQYF. The CDR3 bases are TGTGCCAGCAGCCCAAACAGGGCCGGGGAGACCCAGTACTTC. The chain links TRBV7-6 to TRBJ2-5; the D gene is possibly TRBD1 (6 bases). The CDR3 contains 14 residues. In germline, CDR1 is SGHVS, CDR2 FNYEAQ. V lost 5 bases, J lost 5 bases, and 15 bases lay in between.

This clone appeared a single time. The chain joins TRBV5-1 to TRBJ2-7; 8 bases are a match to TRBD1. The CDR3 length is 15 residues. J lost 0 bases, V lost 4 bases, and 6 bases had no gene match. From germline, CDR1 is SGHRS and CDR2 YFSETQ. The CDR3: CASSPDRGTSYEQYF. CDR3 nucleotides: TGCGCCAGCAGCCCCGACAGGGGTACCTCCTACGAGCAGTACTTC.